Listed below are T cell receptor beta chains from one sample, sequenced in a study of T cell repertoires in cytomegalovirus infection. TCRdb reprocessed the reads via MiXCR and lists one record per CDR3 protein. The sample consists of around 180,000 distinct CDR3 sequences, about 28% of them appearing once. Input material: PBMCs. These receptors were taken from a human donor in good health (CMV status not recorded). Some clones in this sample may be carry-over from other donors' samples. Each CDR3 is given with its conserved first and last residue. D genes are given only for firm matches. Expanded clones get a size class; other rows say once, few or many, or leave the size out.

>TRBV7-9|many|TRBJ2-5|TRBD1
TGTGCCAGCAGCTCTCCCTGGGACAGTGAACAAGAGACCCAGTACTTC
CASSSPWDSEQETQYF
>TRBV12-3/TRBV12-4|few|TRBJ1-4|NA
TGTGCCAGCAGTTTAGGCGGGGAATGGGAAAAACTGTTTTTT
CASSLGGEWEKLFF
>TRBV19|NA|TRBJ1-1|NA
TGTGCCAGTAGTATCCCGGCCACCACTGAAGCTTTCTTT
CASSIPATTEAFF
>TRBV5-1|NA|TRBJ1-1|NA
TGCGCCAGCAGCGACCTAGCGGGGGCGGGTACTGAAGCTTTCTTT
CASSDLAGAGTEAFF
>TRBV2|once|TRBJ1-1|NA
TGTGCCAGCATTGCGGTCGGAGGTGGCACTGAAGCTTTCTTT
CASIAVGGGTEAFF
>TRBV5-1|NA|TRBJ1-5|NA
TGCGCCAACAGCCCGGCGGGGGGCGACGGTCAGCCCCAGCATTTT
CANSPAGGDGQPQHF
>TRBV19|NA|TRBJ2-6|NA
TGTGCCAGTAGTACCCGGAGCTCTGGGGCCAACGTCCTGACTTTC
CASSTRSSGANVLTF
>TRBV7-2|many|TRBJ2-7|NA
TGTGCCAGCAGCTTGACCTACGAGCAGTACTTC
CASSLTYEQYF
>TRBV4-2|NA|TRBJ1-3|NA
TGTGCCAGCAGCCAAGGGGGTTCCTCTGGAAACACCATATATTTT
CASSQGGSSGNTIYF
>TRBV29-1|NA|TRBJ1-1|NA
TGCAGCGTCCGGACAGTGAACACTGAAGCTTTCTTT
CSVRTVNTEAFF
>TRBV19|many|TRBJ1-1|NA
TGTGCCAGTAGTTTCCGTACAGGGAATACTGAAGCTTTCTTT
CASSFRTGNTEAFF
>TRBV10-3|NA|TRBJ1-3|NA
TGTGCCATCAGTGAGTCGAGAGGGATCGGAAACACCATATATTTT
CAISESRGIGNTIYF
>TRBV4-1|once|TRBJ1-1|TRBD1
TGCGCCAGCAGCCGCCCCCAGGGGGCTAAAACTGAAGCTTTCTTT
CASSRPQGAKTEAFF
>TRBV6-1|NA|TRBJ2-2|TRBD2
TGTGCCAGCTCCCCCACGGGGGGGAGTGACACCGGGGAGCTGTTTTTT
CASSPTGGSDTGELFF
>TRBV5-8|NA|TRBJ2-2|NA
TGTGCCAGCAGAAAAGGGGTGAACACCGGGGAGCTGTTTTTT
CASRKGVNTGELFF
>TRBV7-2|many|TRBJ2-2|NA
TGTGCCAGCAGCTCCCGAAGGGGGGGGAGGAACACCGGGGAGCTGTTTTTT
CASSSRRGGRNTGELFF
>TRBV6-4|NA|TRBJ1-2|TRBD1
TGTGCCACCTGGACAGGGAATGGCTACACCTTC
CATWTGNGYTF
>TRBV7-2|NA|TRBJ2-2|TRBD1
TGTACCAGCAGCCCCGGGACAGGGGTATTCGGGGAGCTGTTTTTT
CTSSPGTGVFGELFF
>TRBV19|NA|TRBJ1-5|NA
TGTGCCAGTAGTATGGGGGGGGGCTCCCCCATTAATCAGCCCCAGCATTTT
CASSMGGGSPINQPQHF
>TRBV19|few|TRBJ2-7|NA
TGTGCCAGTAGTATAACTGCCAGAGACTACGAGCAGTACTTC
CASSITARDYEQYF
>TRBV6-2/TRBV6-3|NA|TRBJ2-5|NA
TGTGCCAGCAGTTCGCTATCGGGGGAGGAGACCCAGTACTTC
CASSSLSGEETQYF
>TRBV6-5|NA|TRBJ1-6|NA
TGTGCCAGTTCCCGAGGCGGGCAGGGGCAAAATTCACCCCTCCACTTT
CASSRGGQGQNSPLHF
>TRBV20-1|NA|TRBJ2-5|TRBD2
TGCAGTGCTAGAGATGCGAGCGGGGCCCAAGAGACCCAGTACTTC
CSARDASGAQETQYF
>TRBV11-2|few|TRBJ2-1|NA
TGTGCCAGCAGCCCCAACCCGAGCTCCTACAATGAGCAGTTCTTC
CASSPNPSSYNEQFF
>TRBV15|few|TRBJ1-2|TRBD1
TGTGCCACGGGGTTGACAGGGATCTATGGCTACACCTTC
CATGLTGIYGYTF
>TRBV4-2|few|TRBJ1-1|NA
TGTGCCAGCAGCCAAGAATTCGGCTTCCAGGCCCAGGAAGCTTTCTTT
CASSQEFGFQAQEAFF
>TRBV29-1|NA|TRBJ2-7|NA
TGCAGCGTCGGGGCGGGGTTAGAATTCGAGCAGTACTTC
CSVGAGLEFEQYF
>TRBV19|NA|TRBJ1-1|NA
TGTGCCAGTAGTATACTGAACACTGAAGCTTTCTTT
CASSILNTEAFF
>TRBV10-2|few|TRBJ1-5|NA
TGCGCCAGCAGTGGAAGGGACACAGGCAATCAGCCCCAGCATTTT
CASSGRDTGNQPQHF
>TRBV12-3/TRBV12-4|NA|TRBJ2-6|NA
TGTGCCAGCAGGCCTTCTGGGGCCAACGTCCTGACTTTC
CASRPSGANVLTF
>TRBV4-1|few|TRBJ1-1|NA
TGCGCCAGCAGCCAAGGACGGGCGGGCACCACTGAAGCTTTCTTT
CASSQGRAGTTEAFF
>TRBV7-3|many|TRBJ1-1|TRBD1
TGTGCCAGCAGCCGGGGACAGGGTAGGCAAGCTTTCTTT
CASSRGQGRQAFF
>TRBV11-2|many|TRBJ2-1|TRBD2
TGTGCCAGCAGCAATGAGGGGACTAGCGGGATTTCCCTTTACAATGAGCAGTTCTTC
CASSNEGTSGISLYNEQFF
>TRBV10-3|NA|TRBJ1-2|NA
TGTGCCAGTCTAGGCCCCAAGGCTGGTTATGGCTACACCTTC
CASLGPKAGYGYTF
>TRBV5-5|few|TRBJ2-1|NA
TGTGCCAGCACCTCCCTAGGAGGGGATCTCGCCTACAATGAGCAGTTCTTC
CASTSLGGDLAYNEQFF
>TRBV5-4|NA|TRBJ2-3|TRBD2
TGTGCCAGCAGGCCCGGGAGGCTCGATACGCAGTATTTT
CASRPGRLDTQYF
>TRBV4-1|many|TRBJ2-7|TRBD2
TGCGCCAGCAGCCCCCGGGGACTAGAAAGCAACGAGCAGTACTTC
CASSPRGLESNEQYF
>TRBV20-1|few|TRBJ1-1|NA
TGCAGTGCTAGAGTTGATAGGCCCACTGAAGCTTTCTTT
CSARVDRPTEAFF
>TRBV29-1|few|TRBJ1-1|NA
TGCAGCTCCCAGGTAGGGGAGAACACTGAAGCTTTCTTT
CSSQVGENTEAFF
>TRBV10-2|NA|TRBJ1-1|NA
TGCGCCAGCAGTGACCCGGGGGAGGGGTTGAGTCTAGCTGAAGCTTTCTTT
CASSDPGEGLSLAEAFF
>TRBV18|few|TRBJ1-2|NA
TGTGCCAGCTCACCACCTGCGGATGGCTACACCTTC
CASSPPADGYTF
>TRBV4-1|few|TRBJ2-6|NA
TGCGCCAGCAGTCCGGGGGATAGCGATAGCTCTGGGGCCAACGTCCTGACTTTC
CASSPGDSDSSGANVLTF